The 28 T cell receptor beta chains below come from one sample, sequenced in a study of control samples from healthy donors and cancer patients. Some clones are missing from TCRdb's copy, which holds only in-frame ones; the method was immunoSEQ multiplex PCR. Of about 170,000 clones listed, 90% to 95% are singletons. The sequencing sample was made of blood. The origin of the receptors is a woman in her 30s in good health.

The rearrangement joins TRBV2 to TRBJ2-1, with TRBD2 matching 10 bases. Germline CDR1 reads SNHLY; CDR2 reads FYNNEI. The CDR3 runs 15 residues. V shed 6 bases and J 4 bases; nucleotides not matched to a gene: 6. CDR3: CASSSSGGMYNEQFF. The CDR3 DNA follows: TGTGCCAGCAGCTCTAGCGGGGGCATGTACAATGAGCAGTTCTTC.

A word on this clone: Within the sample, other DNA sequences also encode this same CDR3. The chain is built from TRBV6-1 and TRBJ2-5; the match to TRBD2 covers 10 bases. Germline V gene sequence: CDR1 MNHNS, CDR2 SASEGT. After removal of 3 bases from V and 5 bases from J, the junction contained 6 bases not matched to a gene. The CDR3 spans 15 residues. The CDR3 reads CASSEGAGGGETQYF. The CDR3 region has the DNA TGTGCCAGCAGTGAGGGAGCGGGAGGGGGTGAGACCCAGTACTTC.

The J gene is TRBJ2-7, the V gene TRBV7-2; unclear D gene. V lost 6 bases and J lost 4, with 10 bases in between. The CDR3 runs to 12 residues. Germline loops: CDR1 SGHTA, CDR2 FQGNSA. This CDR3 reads CASSPDGYEQYF. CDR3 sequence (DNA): TGTGCCAGCAGTCCTGACGGTTACGAGCAGTACTTC.

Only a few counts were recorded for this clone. As DNA, the CDR3 is TGCGCCAGCAGTCAACCCAAGGACAGGTCCAACTATGGCTACACCTTC. It specifies CASSQPKDRSNYGYTF. The chain employs TRBV23-1 and TRBJ1-2, with 7 bases matching TRBD1. TRBV23-1 is identified as an open reading frame with a role that is uncertain. The CDR3 is made up of 16 amino acids. V shed 2 bases and J 2 bases; nucleotides not matched to a gene: 8.

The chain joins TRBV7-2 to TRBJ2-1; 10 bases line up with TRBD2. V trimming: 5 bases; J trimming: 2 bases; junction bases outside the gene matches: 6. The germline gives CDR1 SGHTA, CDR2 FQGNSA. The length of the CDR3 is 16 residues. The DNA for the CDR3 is TGTGCCAGCAGCGTCACTAGCGGGATTACCTACAATGAGCAGTTCTTC. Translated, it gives CASSVTSGITYNEQFF.

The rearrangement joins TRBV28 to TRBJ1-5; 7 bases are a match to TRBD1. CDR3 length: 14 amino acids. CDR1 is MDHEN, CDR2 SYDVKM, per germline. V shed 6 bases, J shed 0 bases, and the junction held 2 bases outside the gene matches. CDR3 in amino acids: CASRTGTSNQPQHF. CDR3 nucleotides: TGTGCCAGCAGGACAGGGACTAGCAATCAGCCCCAGCATTTT.

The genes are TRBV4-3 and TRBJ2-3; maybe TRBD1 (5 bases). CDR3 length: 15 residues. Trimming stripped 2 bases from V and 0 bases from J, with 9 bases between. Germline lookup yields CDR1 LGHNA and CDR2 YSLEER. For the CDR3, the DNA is TGCGCCAGCAGCCAACGACAGACTAGCACAGATACGCAGTATTTT. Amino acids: CASSQRQTSTDTQYF.

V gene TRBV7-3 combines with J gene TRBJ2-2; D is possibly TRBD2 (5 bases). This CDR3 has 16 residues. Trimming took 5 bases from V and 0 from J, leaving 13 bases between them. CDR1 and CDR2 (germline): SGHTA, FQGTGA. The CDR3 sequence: CASSLVSTTNTGELFF. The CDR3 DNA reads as TGTGCCAGCAGCCTAGTATCGACTACGAACACCGGGGAGCTGTTTTTT.

The CDR3 DNA is TGTGCCAGCAGCCCCAGGGGCACAGATACGCAGTATTTT. Translated, it gives CASSPRGTDTQYF. This chain links TRBV9 with TRBJ2-3; tentative D call: TRBD1 (5 bases). Germline CDR1 SGDLS, CDR2 YYNGEE. Trimming took off 4 bases at V and 1 base at J, with 7 bases between the two ends. This CDR3 has 13 amino acids.

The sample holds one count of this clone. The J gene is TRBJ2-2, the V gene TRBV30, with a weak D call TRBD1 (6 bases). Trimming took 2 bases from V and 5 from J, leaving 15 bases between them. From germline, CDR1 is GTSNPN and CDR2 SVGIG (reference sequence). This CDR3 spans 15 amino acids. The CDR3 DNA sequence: TGTGCCTGGAGTCGAGGACGGACAGAAACCGGGGAGCTGTTTTTT. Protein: CAWSRGRTETGELFF.

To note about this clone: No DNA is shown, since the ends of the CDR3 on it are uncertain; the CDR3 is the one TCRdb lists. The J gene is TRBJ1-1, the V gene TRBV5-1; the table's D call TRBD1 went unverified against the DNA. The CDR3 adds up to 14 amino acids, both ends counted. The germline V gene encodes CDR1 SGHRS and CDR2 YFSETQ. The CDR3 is CASSSSTGRTEAFF.

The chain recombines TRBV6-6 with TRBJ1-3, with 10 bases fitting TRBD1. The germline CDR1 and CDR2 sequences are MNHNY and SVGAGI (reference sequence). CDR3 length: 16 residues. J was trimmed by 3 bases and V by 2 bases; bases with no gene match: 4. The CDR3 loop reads CASSYGQGVRGNTIYF. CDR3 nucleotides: TGTGCCAGCAGTTACGGACAGGGGGTACGTGGAAACACCATATATTTT.

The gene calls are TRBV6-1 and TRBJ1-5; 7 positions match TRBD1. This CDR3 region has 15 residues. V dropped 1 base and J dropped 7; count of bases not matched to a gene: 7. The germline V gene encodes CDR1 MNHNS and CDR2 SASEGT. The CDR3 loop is CASSEVDRERQPQHF. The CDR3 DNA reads TGTGCCAGCAGTGAAGTAGACAGGGAGAGGCAGCCCCAGCATTTT.

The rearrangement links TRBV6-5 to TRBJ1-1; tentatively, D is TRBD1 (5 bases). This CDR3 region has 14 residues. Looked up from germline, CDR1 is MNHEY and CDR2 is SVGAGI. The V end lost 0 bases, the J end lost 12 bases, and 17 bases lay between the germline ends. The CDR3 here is CASSYSTWGRVSFF. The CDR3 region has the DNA TGTGCCAGCAGTTACTCGACTTGGGGCAGGGTATCTTTCTTT.

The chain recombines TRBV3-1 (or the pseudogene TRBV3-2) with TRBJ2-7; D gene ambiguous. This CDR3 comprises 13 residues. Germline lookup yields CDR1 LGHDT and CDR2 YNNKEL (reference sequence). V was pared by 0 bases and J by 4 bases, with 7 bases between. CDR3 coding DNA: TGTGCCAGCAGCCAAGAGACTCCTTACGAGCAGTACTTC. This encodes CASSQETPYEQYF.

The CDR3 coding sequence is TGTGCCATCAGTGATGGACTGACACGATATGGCTACACCTTC. It specifies CAISDGLTRYGYTF. V and J are TRBV10-3 and TRBJ1-2; D ambiguous. The length of the CDR3 is 14 residues. The germline V gene encodes CDR1 ENHRY and CDR2 SYGVKD. Trimming took 3 bases from V and 5 from J, leaving 13 bases between them.

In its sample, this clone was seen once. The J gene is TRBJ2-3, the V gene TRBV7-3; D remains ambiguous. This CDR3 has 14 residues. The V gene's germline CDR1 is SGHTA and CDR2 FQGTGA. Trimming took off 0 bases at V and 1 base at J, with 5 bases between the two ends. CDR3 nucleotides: TGTGCCAGCAGCTTAACCGCAGGCACAGATACGCAGTATTTT. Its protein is CASSLTAGTDTQYF.

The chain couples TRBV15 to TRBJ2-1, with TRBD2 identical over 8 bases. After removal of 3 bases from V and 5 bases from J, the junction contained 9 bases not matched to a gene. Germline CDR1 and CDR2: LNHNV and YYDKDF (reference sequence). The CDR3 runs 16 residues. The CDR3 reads CATSRPPAGANNEQFF. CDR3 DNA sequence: TGTGCCACCAGCAGGCCCCCAGCGGGAGCCAACAATGAGCAGTTCTTC.

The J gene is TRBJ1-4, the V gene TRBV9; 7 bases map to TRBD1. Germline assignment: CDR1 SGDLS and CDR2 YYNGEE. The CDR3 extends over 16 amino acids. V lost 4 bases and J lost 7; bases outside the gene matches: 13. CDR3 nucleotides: TGTGCCAGCAGCCCCCGACAGGGTCAGGGAGGTGAAAAACTGTTTTTT. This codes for CASSPRQGQGGEKLFF.

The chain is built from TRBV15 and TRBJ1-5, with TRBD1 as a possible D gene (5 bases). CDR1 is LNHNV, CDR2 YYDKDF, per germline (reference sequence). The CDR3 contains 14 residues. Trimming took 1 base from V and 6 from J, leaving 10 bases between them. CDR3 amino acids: CATSRAGLGQPQHF. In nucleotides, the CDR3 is TGTGCCACCAGCAGAGCGGGGCTAGGTCAGCCCCAGCATTTT.

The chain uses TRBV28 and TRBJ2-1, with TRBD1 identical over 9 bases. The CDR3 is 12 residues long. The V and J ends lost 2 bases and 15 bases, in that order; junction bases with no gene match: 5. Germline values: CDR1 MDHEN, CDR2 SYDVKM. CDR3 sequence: CASSLGDRVTFF. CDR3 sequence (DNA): TGTGCCAGCAGTTTAGGGGACAGGGTTACGTTCTTC.

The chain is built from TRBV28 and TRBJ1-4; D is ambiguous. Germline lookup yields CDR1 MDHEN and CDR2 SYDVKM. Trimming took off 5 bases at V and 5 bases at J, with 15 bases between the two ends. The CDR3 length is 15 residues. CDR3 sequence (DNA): TGTGCCAGCAGTGAAGGGCCCCGGACGAATGAAAAACTGTTTTTT. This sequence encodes CASSEGPRTNEKLFF.

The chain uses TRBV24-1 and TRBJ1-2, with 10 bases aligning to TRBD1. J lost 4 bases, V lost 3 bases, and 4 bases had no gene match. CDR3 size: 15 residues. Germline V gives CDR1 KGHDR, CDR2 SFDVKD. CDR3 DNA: TGTGCCACCAGTGATCCCGGACAGGGGGGCTATGGCTACACCTTC. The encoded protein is CATSDPGQGGYGYTF.

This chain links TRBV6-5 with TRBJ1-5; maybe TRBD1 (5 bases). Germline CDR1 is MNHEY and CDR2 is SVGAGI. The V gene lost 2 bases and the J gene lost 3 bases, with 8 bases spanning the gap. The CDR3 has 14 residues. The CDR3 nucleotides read TGTGCCAGCAGTTACGGGGCACACAATCAGCCCCAGCATTTT. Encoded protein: CASSYGAHNQPQHF.

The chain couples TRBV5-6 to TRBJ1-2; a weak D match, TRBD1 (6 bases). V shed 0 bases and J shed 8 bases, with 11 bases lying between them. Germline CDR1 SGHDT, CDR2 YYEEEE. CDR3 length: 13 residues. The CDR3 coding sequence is TGTGCCAGCAGCTTGGTACAGGGAGAAGGCTACACCTTC. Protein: CASSLVQGEGYTF. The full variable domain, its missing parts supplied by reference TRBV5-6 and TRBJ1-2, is DAGVTQSPTHLIKTRGQQVTLRCSPKSGHDTVSWYQQALGQGPQFIFQYYEEEERQRGNFPDRFSGHQFPNYSSELNVNALLLGDSALYLCASSLVQGEGYTFGSGTRLTVV.

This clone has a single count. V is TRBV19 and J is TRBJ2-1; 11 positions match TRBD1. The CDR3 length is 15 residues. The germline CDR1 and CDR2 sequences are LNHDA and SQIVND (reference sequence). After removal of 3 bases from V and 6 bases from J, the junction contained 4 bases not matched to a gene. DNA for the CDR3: TGTGCCAGTAGTATCCCCGGGACAGGGGGCAATGAGCAGTTCTTC. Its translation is CASSIPGTGGNEQFF.

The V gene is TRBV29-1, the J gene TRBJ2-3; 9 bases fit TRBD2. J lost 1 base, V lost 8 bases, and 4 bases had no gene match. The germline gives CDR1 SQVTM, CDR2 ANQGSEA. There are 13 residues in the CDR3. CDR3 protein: CSPRTSGTDTQYF. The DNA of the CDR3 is TGCAGCCCCCGGACTAGCGGCACAGATACGCAGTATTTT.

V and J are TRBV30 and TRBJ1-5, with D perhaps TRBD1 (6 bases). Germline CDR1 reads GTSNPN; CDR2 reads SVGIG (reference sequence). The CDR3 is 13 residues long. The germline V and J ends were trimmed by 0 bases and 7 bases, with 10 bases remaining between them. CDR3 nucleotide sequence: TGTGCCTGGAGTGTAGGGGGGTCCCAGCCCCAGCATTTT. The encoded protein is CAWSVGGSQPQHF.